Listed below are T cell receptor beta chains from one sample, sequenced in a study of blood T cell repertoires in COVID-19. Assay used: immunoSEQ multiplex PCR; TCRdb lists only in-frame clones, some missing. The table records over 200,000 clones, 88% of them present only once. Sample: peripheral blood. Receptors were obtained from a man in his 60s who had recovered from COVID-19. Both conserved end residues are part of each CDR3. The D gene is left open where the match is weak. For some rows the clone size is stated as once, few or many, or as a class when expanded; others skip it.

cdr3_nt | cdr3_aa | j_call | d_call | v_call | clone_size
TGTGCCAGCAGCCGTCAACGGGAGACCCAGTACTTC | CASSRQRETQYF | TRBJ2-5 | . | TRBV3-1/TRBV3-2 | .
TGTGCCTGGACACCCTTGGGGACAGTATACAATGAGCAGTTCTTC | CAWTPLGTVYNEQFF | TRBJ2-1 | TRBD1 | TRBV30 | .
TGTGCCAGTAGTTTAAACAGGGATCAGCCCCAGCATTTT | CASSLNRDQPQHF | TRBJ1-5 | . | TRBV19 | .
TGCGCCAGCAGTGAGGGGGGACATCCCTCAGATACGCAGTATTTT | CASSEGGHPSDTQYF | TRBJ2-3 | . | TRBV10-1 | .
TGTGCCAGTAGACAAACAGGGGACTACGAGCAGTACTTC | CASRQTGDYEQYF | TRBJ2-7 | TRBD1 | TRBV19 | .
TGTGCCAGCAGCCCGACAGGGTTCCGCGAGACCCAGTACTTC | CASSPTGFRETQYF | TRBJ2-5 | TRBD1 | TRBV7-9 | .
TGTGCCAGCAGCGAGACAGGGACGACCGGGGAGCTGTTTTTT | CASSETGTTGELFF | TRBJ2-2 | TRBD1 | TRBV9 | .
TGTGCCAGCAGTACCCGGGGGGGAGGGGCCCCCACAGATACGCAGTATTTT | CASSTRGGGAPTDTQYF | TRBJ2-3 | TRBD2 | TRBV25-1 | .
TGTGCCAGCAGCTTAAGGGGTAGCGGAAGCTCCTACAATGAGCAGTTCTTC | CASSLRGSGSSYNEQFF | TRBJ2-1 | . | TRBV7-3 | .
TGCGCCAGCAGCGCGGGACAGGCTTCCTACGAGCAGTACTTC | CASSAGQASYEQYF | TRBJ2-7 | TRBD1 | TRBV5-1 | .
TGTGCCAGCAGCCCACCCGGCGGGTACTACGAGCAGTACTTC | CASSPPGGYYEQYF | TRBJ2-7 | . | TRBV7-2 | .
TGCAGCGTTGGTGGACTCGCAGGGGTGACGAACACTGAAGCTTTCTTT | CSVGGLAGVTNTEAFF | TRBJ1-1 | . | TRBV29-1 | .
TGTGCCAGCAGCCACGGGACAGGGCTCTCCTCACCCCTCCACTTT | CASSHGTGLSSPLHF | TRBJ1-6 | TRBD1 | TRBV3-1/TRBV3-2 | .
TGTGCCAGCAGTGAAAACAGGGAACAGTTCTTC | CASSENREQFF | TRBJ2-1 | . | TRBV2 | .
TGTGCCAGCAGCTTGGACTGGGGCCGGGTCACAGATACGCAGTATTTT | CASSLDWGRVTDTQYF | TRBJ2-3 | . | TRBV5-6 | .
TGTGCCTGGAGACTGACAGGTCCCGTATCGTCTGAAGCTTTCTTT | CAWRLTGPVSSEAFF | TRBJ1-1 | . | TRBV30 | .
TGTGCCAGCAGTCTCGTAACAGGGGAGAATTCACCCCTCCACTTT | CASSLVTGENSPLHF | TRBJ1-6 | TRBD1 | TRBV6-6 | .
TGCGCCAGCAGCTTGGAAGGGGCAGGAGAGACCCAGTACTTC | CASSLEGAGETQYF | TRBJ2-5 | . | TRBV5-1 | .
TGTGCCAGCAGTCAGGGATTCTCTGGAAACACCATATATTTT | CASSQGFSGNTIYF | TRBJ1-3 | . | TRBV6-5 | .
TGCGCCAGCAGCCAGGACAGGCCTAGCTCTGGAAACACCATATATTTT | CASSQDRPSSGNTIYF | TRBJ1-3 | TRBD1 | TRBV5-1 | once
TGTGCCAGCAGCAGGGGACAGTTTAGCAATCAGCCCCAGCATTTT | CASSRGQFSNQPQHF | TRBJ1-5 | TRBD1 | TRBV5-8 | .
TGTGCCACCAGTTTTAGTCCAGCGGGGGGGCCCGGGGAGCTGTTTTTT | CATSFSPAGGPGELFF | TRBJ2-2 | TRBD2 | TRBV19 | .
TGTGCCAGCAGCTTGAAAGGCGGGGGGAGAGAGACCCAGTACTTC | CASSLKGGGRETQYF | TRBJ2-5 | TRBD2 | TRBV5-8 | .
TGTGCCAGCAAGAAAGCGGCCACAGATACGCAGTATTTT | CASKKAATDTQYF | TRBJ2-3 | . | TRBV12-3/TRBV12-4 | few
TGTGCCAGCAGCCGATCGGGGGGCACTGAAGCTTTCTTT | CASSRSGGTEAFF | TRBJ1-1 | . | TRBV27 | .
TGTGCCAGCAGTTCGCGTCCGGGACAAAGGGCCTACGAGCAGTACTTC | CASSSRPGQRAYEQYF | TRBJ2-7 | . | TRBV6-5 | .
TGTGCCAGCAGCTGGCAAGATTATGGCTACACCTTC | CASSWQDYGYTF | TRBJ1-2 | . | TRBV5-4 | .
TGTGCCAGCAGCCAACCCAGCGGGGGTGGGACAGATACGCAGTATTTT | CASSQPSGGGTDTQYF | TRBJ2-3 | TRBD2 | TRBV4-2 | .
TGCGCCAGCAGCTTGTCCCTAGACAAGACAGAGAATCGCGTGCAGTACTTC | CASSLSLDKTENRVQYF | TRBJ2-7 | . | TRBV5-1 | .
TGTGCCAGCAGCCAAGACCTGCACAGGGCTAGTGGAAACACCATATATTTT | CASSQDLHRASGNTIYF | TRBJ1-3 | . | TRBV3-1/TRBV3-2 | .
TGTGCCAGCAGCCTTCCCGACCTAGGTGGGCTGTTTTTT | CASSLPDLGGLFF | TRBJ2-2 | . | TRBV5-4 | .
TGTGCCAGCAGCCCCGGGACATTGGCTGAAGCTTTCTTT | CASSPGTLAEAFF | TRBJ1-1 | . | TRBV7-2 | .
TGTGCCAGCAGCGCCCCCGGGACTCAAGGGGAGCAGTACTTC | CASSAPGTQGEQYF | TRBJ2-7 | . | TRBV11-2 | .
TGTGCCAGTAGGGTTGGCGGCGGCACGCAGCATTTT | CASRVGGGTQHF | TRBJ1-5 | . | TRBV19 | .
TGTGCCAGCAGTTTAGGGACACCTGGAAAACTGTTTTTT | CASSLGTPGKLFF | TRBJ1-4 | . | TRBV27 | .
TGTGCCAGTAGAACACTAGCGGGGGGTACCAAAAACATTCAGTACTTC | CASRTLAGGTKNIQYF | TRBJ2-4 | TRBD2 | TRBV19 | .
TGTGCCAGCAGCTTGGAGGCTAGCGGGGGAGGAGAGACCCAGTACTTC | CASSLEASGGGETQYF | TRBJ2-5 | TRBD2 | TRBV5-4 | .
TGCAGCGCCCGACGCCTGGCAGGGAATTCCCTCAATGAGCAGTTCTTC | CSARRLAGNSLNEQFF | TRBJ2-1 | . | TRBV29-1 | .
TGCGCCAGCAGCTTGGCCGTATCCGGGACAGGGGCGAGACGGGAGACCCAGTACTTC | CASSLAVSGTGARRETQYF | TRBJ2-5 | TRBD1 | TRBV5-1 | once
TGTGCCAGCAGTGGATCCGGGACAGAATTCTCCTACAATGAGCAGTTCTTC | CASSGSGTEFSYNEQFF | TRBJ2-1 | TRBD1 | TRBV6-6 | .